The 5 T cell receptor beta chains below were found in one sample sequenced in a study of T cells in women clearing cervical HPV infection. Generated by immunoSEQ multiplex PCR, the TCRdb table keeps only in-frame clones and is missing some. The sample includes some 40,000 clones. The sequenced sample was blood buffy coat. The receptors were sampled from a woman aged 18 to 75 with a cervical HPV16 infection that either progressed to CIN3+ or cleared (not recorded which).

This clone counts as medium-sized (0.01 to 0.1%) by frequency. Read sequence stops 3 residues before the CDR3 end, and the germline J gene provides the missing end. The V gene is TRBV4-2, the J gene TRBJ2-1; D possibly matches TRBD1 or TRBD2 (9 bases each). Germline V gene lookup returns CDR1 LGHNA and CDR2 YNFKEQ. CDR3 size: 20 residues. The V gene lost 4 bases and the J gene lost 8 bases, with 33 bases spanning the gap. CDR3 region: CASSPPTGGGPGTSRHEQFF. CDR3 DNA, as far as it was read: TGTGCCAGCAGCCCTCCGACAGGGGGAGGTCCGGGGACTAGCCGGCATGAG.

Frequency places this clone as medium-sized. The CDR3 goes on 3 residues after the read ends, and that part is filled in from the germline J gene. The chain employs TRBV19 and TRBJ2-3; D gene ambiguous. V lost 0 bases and J 6 bases, leaving 7 bases between the germline ends. The CDR3 contains 13 residues. Germline lookup yields CDR1 LNHDA and CDR2 SQIVND (reference sequence). The CDR3: CASSIDHRDTQYF. The CDR3 DNA, read in part, is TGTGCCAGTAGTATAGATCATCGGGATACG.

In regard to this clone: Read data end 3 residues before the CDR3 end; the end is taken from the germline J gene. The chain carries TRBV6-2 or TRBV6-3 and TRBJ2-5; 12 positions match TRBD1. This CDR3 region has 15 residues. The ends lost 6 bases at V and 5 bases at J; junction bases unmatched: 7. CDR1 is MNHEY, CDR2 SVGEGT, per germline. The CDR3 reads CASRTGTGGWETQYF. The DNA read from the CDR3 is TGTGCCAGCAGAACCGGGACAGGGGGCTGGGAGACC.

Details on this clone: The CDR3 end falls 3 residues outside the read, so it is completed with the germline J gene. V usage is TRBV7-9 and J usage is TRBJ2-3, with 9 bases aligning to TRBD1. After removal of 2 bases from V and 8 bases from J, the junction contained 8 bases not matched to a gene. Germline loops: CDR1 SEHNR, CDR2 FQNEAQ (reference sequence). This CDR3 contains 15 residues. CDR3 sequence: CASSLWGTGPGTQYF. The CDR3 bases that were read are TGTGCCAGCAGCTTATGGGGGACAGGGCCTGGTACG.

Concerning this clone: The read halts 3 residues ahead of the CDR3 end, with the missing end drawn from the germline J gene. The genes are TRBV11-1 and TRBJ2-2, with 9 bases identical to TRBD1. Looked up from germline, CDR1 is SGHAT and CDR2 is FQDESV (reference sequence). V shed 4 bases, J shed 1 base, and the junction held 1 base outside the gene matches. There are 15 residues in the CDR3. The CDR3 spells CASSSDRGNTGELFF. CDR3 DNA, as far as it was read: TGTGCCAGCAGCTCGGACAGGGGGAACACCGGGGAG.